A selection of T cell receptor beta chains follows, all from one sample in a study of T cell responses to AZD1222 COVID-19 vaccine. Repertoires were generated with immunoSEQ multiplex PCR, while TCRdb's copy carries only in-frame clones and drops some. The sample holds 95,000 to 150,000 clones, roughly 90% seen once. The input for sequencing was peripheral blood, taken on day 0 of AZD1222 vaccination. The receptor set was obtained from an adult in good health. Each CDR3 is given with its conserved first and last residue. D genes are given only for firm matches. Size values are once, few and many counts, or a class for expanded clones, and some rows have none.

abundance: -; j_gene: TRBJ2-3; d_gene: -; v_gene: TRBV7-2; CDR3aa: CASSLDRADTQYF; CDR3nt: TGTGCCAGCAGCTTAGACCGGGCAGATACGCAGTATTTT
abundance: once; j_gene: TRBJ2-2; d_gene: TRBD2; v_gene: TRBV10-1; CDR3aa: CASLPTRGGAGELFF; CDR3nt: TGCGCCAGCTTACCTACTCGCGGGGGGGCCGGGGAGCTGTTTTTT
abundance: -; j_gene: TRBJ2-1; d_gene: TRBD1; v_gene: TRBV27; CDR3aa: CASSPGTGELVDEQFF; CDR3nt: TGTGCCAGCAGTCCCGGGACAGGGGAACTGGTCGATGAGCAGTTCTTC
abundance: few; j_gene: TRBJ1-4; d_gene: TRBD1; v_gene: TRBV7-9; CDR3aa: CASSRQGSNEKLFF; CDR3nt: TGTGCCAGCAGCAGACAGGGCTCAAATGAAAAACTGTTTTTT
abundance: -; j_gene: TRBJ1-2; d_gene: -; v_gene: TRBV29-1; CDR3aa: CSVLSLGYGYTF; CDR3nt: TGCAGCGTTTTATCTCTGGGCTATGGCTACACCTTC
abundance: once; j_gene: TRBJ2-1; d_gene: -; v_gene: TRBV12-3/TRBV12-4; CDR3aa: CASSFLGNEQFF; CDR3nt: TGTGCCAGCAGTTTTCTTGGCAATGAGCAGTTCTTC
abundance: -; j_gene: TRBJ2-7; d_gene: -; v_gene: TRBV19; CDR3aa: CASSRTVSYEQYF; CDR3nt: TGTGCCAGTAGTCGGACAGTCTCCTACGAGCAGTACTTC
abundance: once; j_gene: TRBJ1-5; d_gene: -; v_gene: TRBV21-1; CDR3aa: CASSATGAPLLSNQPQHF; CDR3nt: TGTGCCAGCAGCGCAACAGGGGCCCCCCTATTAAGCAATCAGCCCCAGCATTTT
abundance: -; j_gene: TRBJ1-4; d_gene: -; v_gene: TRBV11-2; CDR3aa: CASSRRQPSRIGEKLFF; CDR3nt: TGTGCCAGCAGCCGTCGACAGCCTAGTCGGATCGGGGAAAAACTGTTTTTT
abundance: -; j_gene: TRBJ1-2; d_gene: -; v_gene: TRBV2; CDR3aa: CASTGGDTSNYGYTF; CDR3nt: TGTGCCAGCACCGGAGGTGATACTTCTAACTATGGCTACACCTTC
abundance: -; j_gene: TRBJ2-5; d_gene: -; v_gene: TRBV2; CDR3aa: CACHGPQQGRLDQETQYF; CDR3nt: TGTGCCTGCCATGGCCCCCAGCAGGGGCGATTGGACCAAGAGACCCAGTACTTC
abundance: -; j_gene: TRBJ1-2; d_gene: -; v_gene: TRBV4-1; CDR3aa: CASSQGQGNSLYGYTF; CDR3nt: TGCGCCAGCAGCCAAGGTCAGGGAAACAGCCTATATGGCTACACCTTC
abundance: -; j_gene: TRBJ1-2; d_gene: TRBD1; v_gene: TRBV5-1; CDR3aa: CASSPGQDVRNYGYTF; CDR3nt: TGCGCCAGCAGCCCGGGACAGGACGTTCGTAACTATGGCTACACCTTC
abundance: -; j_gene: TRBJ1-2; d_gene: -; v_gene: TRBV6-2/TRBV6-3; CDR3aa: CASSWTGTGPGYTF; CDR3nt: TGTGCCAGCAGCTGGACCGGGACTGGGCCAGGTTACACCTTC
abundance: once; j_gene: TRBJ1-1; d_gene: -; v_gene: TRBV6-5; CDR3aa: CASSYTGQNTEAFF; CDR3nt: TGTGCCAGCAGTTACACCGGACAGAACACTGAAGCTTTCTTT
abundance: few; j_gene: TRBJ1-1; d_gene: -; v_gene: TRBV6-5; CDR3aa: CASRWDRAEAFF; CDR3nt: TGTGCCAGCAGGTGGGATAGGGCTGAAGCTTTCTTT
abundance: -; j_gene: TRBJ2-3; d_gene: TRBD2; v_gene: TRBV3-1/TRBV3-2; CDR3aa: CASSHPSGGRDTQYF; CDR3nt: TGTGCCAGCAGCCACCCCAGCGGGGGGAGGGATACGCAGTATTTT
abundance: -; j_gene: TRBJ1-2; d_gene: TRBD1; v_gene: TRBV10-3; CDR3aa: CAITYRGQGYGYTF; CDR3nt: TGTGCCATCACATACAGGGGGCAGGGCTATGGCTACACCTTC
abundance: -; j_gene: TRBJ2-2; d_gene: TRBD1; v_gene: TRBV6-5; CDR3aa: CASSYSWDRGLGELFF; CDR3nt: TGTGCCAGCAGTTACTCATGGGACAGGGGGCTCGGGGAGCTGTTTTTT
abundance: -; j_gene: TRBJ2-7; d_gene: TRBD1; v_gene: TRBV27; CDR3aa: CASSLGTGFAYEQYF; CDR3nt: TGTGCCAGCAGTTTAGGGACAGGGTTCGCCTACGAGCAGTACTTC
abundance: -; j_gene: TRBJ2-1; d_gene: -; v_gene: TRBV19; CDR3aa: CASSPIGGDEQFF; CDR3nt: TGTGCCAGTAGTCCCATCGGCGGGGACGAGCAGTTCTTC
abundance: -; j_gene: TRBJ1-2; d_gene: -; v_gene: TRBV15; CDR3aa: CATSRVPGPGMGGYTF; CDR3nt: TGTGCCACCAGCAGAGTACCCGGGCCGGGCATGGGTGGCTACACCTTC
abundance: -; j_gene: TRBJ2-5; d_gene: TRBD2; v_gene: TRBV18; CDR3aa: CASSPGTSGRQETQYF; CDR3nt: TGTGCCAGCTCACCTGGGACTAGCGGGCGCCAAGAGACCCAGTACTTC
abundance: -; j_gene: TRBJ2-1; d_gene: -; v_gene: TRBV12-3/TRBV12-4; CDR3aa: CASSLNYENEQFF; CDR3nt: TGTGCCAGCAGTTTAAATTACGAGAATGAGCAGTTCTTC
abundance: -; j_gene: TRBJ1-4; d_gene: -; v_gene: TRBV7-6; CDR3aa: CASSFTGATNEKLFF; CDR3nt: TGTGCCAGCAGCTTCACAGGCGCAACTAATGAAAAACTGTTTTTT
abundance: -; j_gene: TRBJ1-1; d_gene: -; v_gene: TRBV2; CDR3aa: CASSQGGVTNTEAFF; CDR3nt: TGTGCCAGCAGTCAAGGGGGGGTGACGAACACTGAAGCTTTCTTT
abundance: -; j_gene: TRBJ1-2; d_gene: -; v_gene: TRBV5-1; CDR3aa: CASSPYSLIGNGYTF; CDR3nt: TGCGCCAGCAGCCCATACTCGCTTATAGGGAATGGCTACACCTTC
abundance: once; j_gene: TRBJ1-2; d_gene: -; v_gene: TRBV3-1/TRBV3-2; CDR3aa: CASSHLMNGYTF; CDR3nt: TGTGCCAGCAGCCATCTGATGAATGGCTACACCTTC
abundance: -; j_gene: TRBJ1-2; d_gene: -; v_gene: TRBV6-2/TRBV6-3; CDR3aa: CASSSGGADYYGYTF; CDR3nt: TGTGCCAGCAGCTCGGGGGGCGCCGATTATTATGGCTACACCTTC
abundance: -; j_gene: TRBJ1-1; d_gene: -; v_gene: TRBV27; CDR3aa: CASRGDTLNTEAFF; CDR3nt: TGTGCCAGCAGGGGGGACACCCTGAACACTGAAGCTTTCTTT
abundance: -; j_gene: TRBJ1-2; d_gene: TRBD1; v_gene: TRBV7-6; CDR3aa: CASSLVGAGGLLTRYGYTF; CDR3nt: TGTGCCAGCAGCTTAGTCGGAGCAGGGGGCTTATTAACTAGGTATGGCTACACCTTC
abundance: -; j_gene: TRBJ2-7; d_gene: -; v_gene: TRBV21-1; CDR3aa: CASSSKEPSGGVFYEQYF; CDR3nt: TGTGCCAGCAGCAGCAAAGAACCCTCAGGGGGCGTTTTCTACGAGCAGTACTTC
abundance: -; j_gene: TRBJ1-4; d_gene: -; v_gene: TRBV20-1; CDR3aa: CSAWGNEKLFF; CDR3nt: TGCAGTGCTTGGGGGAATGAAAAACTGTTTTTT
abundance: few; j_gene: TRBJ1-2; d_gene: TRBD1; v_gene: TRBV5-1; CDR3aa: CASNPGGRLYGYTF; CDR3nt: TGCGCCAGCAACCCAGGGGGCCGCCTCTATGGCTACACCTTC
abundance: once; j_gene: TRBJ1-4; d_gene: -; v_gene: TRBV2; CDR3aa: CASAVSGGRDEKLFF; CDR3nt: TGTGCCAGCGCTGTTTCGGGAGGGCGGGATGAAAAACTGTTTTTT
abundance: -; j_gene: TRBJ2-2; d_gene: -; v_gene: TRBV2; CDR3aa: CASSFRGAGELFF; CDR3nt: TGTGCCAGCAGTTTCAGGGGCGCCGGGGAGCTGTTTTTT
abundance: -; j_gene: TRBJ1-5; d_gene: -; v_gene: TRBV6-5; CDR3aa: CASSYPGQPQHF; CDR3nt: TGTGCCAGCAGTTACCCCGGTCAGCCCCAGCATTTT
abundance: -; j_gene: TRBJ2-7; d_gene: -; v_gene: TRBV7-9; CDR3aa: CASSLALEGEQYF; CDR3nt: TGTGCCAGCAGCTTAGCCCTAGAGGGCGAGCAGTACTTC
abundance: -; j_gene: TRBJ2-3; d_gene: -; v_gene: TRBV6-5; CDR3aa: CAGAERGETDTQYF; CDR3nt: TGTGCCGGGGCGGAACGGGGTGAGACAGATACGCAGTATTTT
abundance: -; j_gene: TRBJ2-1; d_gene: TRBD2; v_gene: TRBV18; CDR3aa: CASSPPGLTLNEQFF; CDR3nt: TGTGCCAGCTCACCACCGGGACTAACCCTAAATGAGCAGTTCTTC
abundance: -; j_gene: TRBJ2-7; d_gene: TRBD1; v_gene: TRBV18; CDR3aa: CASSPLEGASMEQYF; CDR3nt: TGTGCCAGCTCACCACTCGAGGGGGCGAGTATGGAGCAGTACTTC
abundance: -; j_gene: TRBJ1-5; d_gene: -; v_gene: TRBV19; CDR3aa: CASSIVDQPQHF; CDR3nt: TGTGCCAGTAGTATAGTTGATCAGCCCCAGCATTTT
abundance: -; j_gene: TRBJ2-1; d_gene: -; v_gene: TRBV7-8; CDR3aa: CASSARDDEQFF; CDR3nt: TGTGCCAGCAGCGCCCGGGACGATGAGCAGTTCTTC
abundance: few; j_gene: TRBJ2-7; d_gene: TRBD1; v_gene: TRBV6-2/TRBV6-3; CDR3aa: CASSYGQGAISEQYF; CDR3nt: TGTGCCAGCAGTTACGGCCAGGGGGCGATTTCCGAGCAGTACTTC
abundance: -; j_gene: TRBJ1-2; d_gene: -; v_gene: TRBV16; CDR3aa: CASSNGAYGYTF; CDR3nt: TGTGCCAGCAGCAACGGGGCCTATGGCTACACCTTC
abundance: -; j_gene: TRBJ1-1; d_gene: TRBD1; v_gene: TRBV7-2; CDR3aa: CASSLPTGGVTEAFF; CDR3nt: TGTGCCAGCAGCTTACCGACAGGGGGTGTTACTGAAGCTTTCTTT
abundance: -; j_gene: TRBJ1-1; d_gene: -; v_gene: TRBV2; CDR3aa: CASSVWGGDTEAFF; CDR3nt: TGTGCCAGCAGTGTCTGGGGAGGGGACACTGAAGCTTTCTTT
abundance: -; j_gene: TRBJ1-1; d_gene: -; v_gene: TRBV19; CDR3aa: CASSPFRESTEAFF; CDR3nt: TGTGCCAGTAGCCCATTCAGGGAGAGCACTGAAGCTTTCTTT
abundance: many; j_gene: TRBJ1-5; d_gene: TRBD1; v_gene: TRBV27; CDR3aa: CASSLGPSGGYQPQHF; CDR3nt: TGTGCCAGCAGTTTAGGGCCATCAGGGGGCTATCAGCCCCAGCATTTT
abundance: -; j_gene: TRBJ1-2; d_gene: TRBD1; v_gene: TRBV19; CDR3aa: CASSVWQGGGYTF; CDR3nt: TGTGCCAGTAGTGTGTGGCAGGGGGGCGGCTACACCTTC
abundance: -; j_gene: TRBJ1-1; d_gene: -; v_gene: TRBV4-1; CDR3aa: CASSQGIAGGTEAFF; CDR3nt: TGCGCCAGCAGCCAAGGAATTGCGGGGGGCACTGAAGCTTTCTTT
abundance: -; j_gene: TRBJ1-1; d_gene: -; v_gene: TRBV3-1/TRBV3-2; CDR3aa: CASSHTTGPTEAFF; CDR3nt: TGTGCCAGCAGCCATACTACAGGTCCCACTGAAGCTTTCTTT
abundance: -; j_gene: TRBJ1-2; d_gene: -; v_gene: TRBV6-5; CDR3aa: CASRGALANYGYTF; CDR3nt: TGTGCCAGCAGGGGGGCCTTAGCTAACTATGGCTACACCTTC
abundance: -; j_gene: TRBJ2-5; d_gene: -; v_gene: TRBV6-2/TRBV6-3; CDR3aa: CASSFEAVRLIEETQYF; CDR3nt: TGTGCCAGCAGTTTCGAAGCCGTCAGGCTTATCGAAGAGACCCAGTACTTC